This T cell receptor beta chain came from a study of T cells in Graves' hyperthyroidism and ophthalmopathy. Across the whole study: It was at initial diagnosis, before any treatment, that peripheral blood was collected.

Not enrolled were patients with uncontrolled infection, other autoimmune disease, pregnancy or lactation. TCR beta CDR3 sequences were amplified from RNA transcripts. Using the HTBI primer set, a first-round RT-PCR was run on the TCR CDR3. One entry per CDR3 protein results from TCRdb running MiXCR on the multiplex PCR reads. The sample has fewer than 500,000 distinct CDR3 sequences; 14% are singletons. Trimming took off 7 bases at V and 2 bases at J, with 11 bases between the two ends. CDR1 is LNHDA, CDR2 SQIVND, per germline (reference sequence). The CDR3 has 14 amino acids. The genes are TRBV19 and TRBJ2-2; tentative D call: TRBD2 (6 bases). Sequenced input: blood. The TCR comes from a woman aged 25 to 39 with Graves' ophthalmopathy. CDR3 bases: TGTGCCAGTAACGGCGGGACCAACACCGGGGAGCTGTTTTTT. It codes for CASNGGTNTGELFF.